These 24 T cell receptor beta chains were sequenced from one sample in a study of blood T cell repertoires in COVID-19 (dated by TCRdb to between 2020 and 2021). The method was the immunoSEQ multiplex PCR assay. TCRdb provides this immuneACCESS table in a form limited to in-frame rearrangements. Some clones are lacking; in checked studies, under half of them reflect an unresolved V gene, and why the rest are absent is not known. The sample records about 53,000 clones, about 87% of which are singletons. The top ten hold 4% of the sample. The sequencing sample was made of peripheral blood. The receptors were sampled from a man aged 45 to 65 with acute or convalescent COVID-19.

This chain uses TRBV2 with TRBJ2-7, with 12 bases fitting TRBD1. Germline assignment: CDR1 SNHLY and CDR2 FYNNEI. Germline trimming cut 4 bases from V and 12 bases from J; bases unmatched to any gene: 10. The CDR3 is 14 residues long. The CDR3 spells CASSGAGTGGLGYF. The CDR3 nucleotides read TGTGCCAGCAGTGGAGCCGGGACAGGGGGCTTAGGGTACTTC. Complete variable domain (other parts from reference TRBV2 and TRBJ2-7): EPEVTQTPSHQVTQMGQEVILRCVPISNHLYFYWYRQILGQKVEFLVSFYNNEISEKSEIFDDQFSVERPDGSNFTLKIRSTKLEDSAMYFCASSGAGTGGLGYFGPGTRLTVT.

This chain joins TRBV9 and TRBJ1-3; D is possibly TRBD1 (6 bases). V was trimmed by 5 bases and J by 2 bases, leaving 14 bases between them. CDR1 is SGDLS, CDR2 YYNGEE, per germline. This CDR3 region has 15 residues. CDR3 nucleotides: TGTGCCAGCAGTCCTCAGGGGATTCCTGGAAACACCATATATTTT. Translation gives CASSPQGIPGNTIYF. The whole variable domain, remainder taken from reference TRBV9 and TRBJ1-3, is DSGVTQTPKHLITATGQRVTLRCSPRSGDLSVYWYQQSLDQGLQFLIQYYNGEERAKGNILERFSAQQFPDLHSELNLSSLELGDSALYFCASSPQGIPGNTIYFGEGSWLTVV.

The V call is TRBV6-5, the J call TRBJ2-1, with a weak D call TRBD1 (6 bases). Germline CDR1 reads MNHEY; CDR2 reads SVGAGI. The V end was cut by 4 bases, the J end by 2 bases, with 12 bases between. The CDR3 contains 15 residues. Here the CDR3 reads CASSFRDIAYNEQFF. CDR3 DNA: TGTGCCAGCAGTTTCCGGGACATCGCCTACAATGAGCAGTTCTTC.

The chain links TRBV18 to TRBJ1-2, with D possibly being TRBD1 (6 bases). CDR1 KGHSH and CDR2 LQKENI come from the germline V gene. V shed 6 bases and J shed 1 base, with 12 bases lying between them. This CDR3 is built from 14 residues. The CDR3: CASSRADSNYGYTF. The CDR3 DNA follows: TGTGCCAGCTCCCGAGCGGACAGTAACTATGGCTACACCTTC.

The CDR3: CAISEGTSSYTQYF. CDR3 bases: TGTGCCATCAGTGAGGGGACTAGCAGCTATACGCAGTATTTT. V and J are TRBV10-3 and TRBJ2-3, with 9 bases fitting TRBD2. The V gene's germline CDR1 is ENHRY and CDR2 SYGVKD. This CDR3 region has 14 residues. Unmatched junction bases numbered 4, after V lost 2 bases and J lost 7 bases.

This rearrangement joins TRBV6-5 to TRBJ2-1; 7 nucleotides align to TRBD2. In germline, CDR1 is MNHEY, CDR2 SVGAGI. This CDR3 comprises 15 residues. The V and J ends lost 6 bases and 4 bases, in that order; junction bases with no gene match: 9. CDR3 sequence reads: CASREPGGIYNEQFF. The CDR3 DNA reads TGTGCCAGCAGAGAGCCCGGGGGGATTTACAATGAGCAGTTCTTC.

The CDR3 sequence is CASSLGAGAIISNTGELFF. The CDR3, as DNA: TGTGCCAGCAGCTTAGGGGCAGGGGCAATAATTTCGAACACCGGGGAGCTGTTTTTT. The rearrangement uses TRBV13 and TRBJ2-2, with a weak D call TRBD1 (6 bases). CDR3 length equals 19 residues. The germline V and J ends were trimmed by 0 bases and 0 bases, with 17 bases remaining between them. Germline-derived CDR1 and CDR2 are PRHDT and FYEKMQ (reference sequence). Complete variable domain (other parts from reference TRBV13 and TRBJ2-2): AAGVIQSPRHLIKEKRETATLKCYPIPRHDTVYWYQQGPGQDPQFLISFYEKMQSDKGSIPDRFSAQQFSDYHSELNMSSLELGDSALYFCASSLGAGAIISNTGELFFGEGSRLTVL.

The chain carries TRBV28 and TRBJ1-2, with TRBD1 matching over 7 bases. CDR3 size: 14 residues. Germline V CDR1 and CDR2: MDHEN, SYDVKM. The ends lost 3 bases at V and 0 bases at J; junction bases unmatched: 1. CDR3 sequence reads: CASSFGQANYGYTF. For the CDR3, the DNA is TGTGCCAGCAGTTTCGGACAGGCTAACTATGGCTACACCTTC.

The rearrangement links TRBV27 to TRBJ2-7, with TRBD2 identical over 8 bases. V shed 3 bases and J 1 base; nucleotides not matched to a gene: 5. Germline CDR1 MNHEY, CDR2 SMNVEV (reference sequence). CDR3 length: 15 amino acids. The CDR3 DNA reads as TGTGCCAGCAGTTTCGGGACTAGAGCTTCCTACGAGCAGTACTTC. This translates into CASSFGTRASYEQYF.

V usage is TRBV24-1 and J usage is TRBJ1-5; D unclear. In germline, CDR1 is KGHDR, CDR2 SFDVKD. Trimming took off 0 bases at V and 5 bases at J, with 16 bases between the two ends. The CDR3 totals 17 residues. Written as DNA, the CDR3 is TGTGCCACCAGTGATTTGTATACGGCGGCGGCTGATCAGCCCCAGCATTTT. Translation gives CATSDLYTAAADQPQHF.

This clone was seen a few times. The rearrangement joins TRBV12-5 to TRBJ1-6; TRBD1 is a possible D gene (6 bases). Looked up from germline, CDR1 is LGHNT and CDR2 is FRNRAP. V lost 5 bases and J 6 bases, leaving 14 bases between the germline ends. The CDR3 covers 15 residues. This chain's CDR3 is CASGTGGGPNSPLHF. The CDR3 nucleotides are TGTGCTAGTGGTACCGGGGGGGGCCCTAATTCACCCCTCCACTTT.

The genes are TRBV3-1 (or the pseudogene TRBV3-2) and TRBJ2-5; D is perhaps TRBD2 (6 bases). CDR3 size: 14 residues. CDR1 is LGHDT and CDR2 is YNNKEL in the germline V gene (reference sequence). V was clipped by 0 bases and J by 4 bases, with 9 bases between them. CDR3: CASSQEVAVETQYF. The CDR3 DNA sequence: TGTGCCAGCAGCCAAGAGGTAGCGGTAGAGACCCAGTACTTC.

The chain combines TRBV9 with TRBJ1-5; 7 bases are shared with TRBD1. In germline, CDR1 is SGDLS, CDR2 YYNGEE. The V and J ends lost 0 bases and 5 bases, in that order; junction bases with no gene match: 2. CDR3 length equals 14 residues. The CDR3 sequence: CASSVGTGDQPQHF. The CDR3 region has the DNA TGTGCCAGCAGCGTAGGGACAGGAGATCAGCCCCAGCATTTT.

The V gene is TRBV27, the J gene TRBJ1-6; TRBD1 is a possible D gene (5 bases). The CDR3 extends over 16 amino acids. Germline loops: CDR1 MNHEY, CDR2 SMNVEV (reference sequence). Trimming took off 6 bases at V and 7 bases at J, with 19 bases between the two ends. Here the CDR3 reads CASSLNAGVKNSPLHF. In nucleotides, the CDR3 is TGTGCCAGCAGCCTAAACGCGGGGGTGAAGAATTCACCCCTCCACTTT.

V usage is TRBV11-2 and J usage is TRBJ2-3, with 11 bases identical to TRBD2. This CDR3 has 16 residues. The J segment lost 6 bases and the V segment lost 1 base, leaving 6 bases of the junction unmatched. Germline V gene lookup returns CDR1 SGHAT and CDR2 FQNNGV. CDR3 bases: TGTGCCAGCAGCTTAGTTGGTAGCGGGAGGGTGGATACGCAGTATTTT. It is translated as CASSLVGSGRVDTQYF.

The rearrangement uses TRBV14 and TRBJ2-7; D might be TRBD1 (5 bases). Germline CDR1 and CDR2: SGHDN and FVKESK. V lost 4 bases, J lost 3 bases, and 10 bases lay in between. This CDR3 is built from 13 residues. CDR3 in DNA: TGTGCCAGCAGCCTAAGACAGTTCTACGAGCAGTACTTC. It is translated as CASSLRQFYEQYF.

Here the CDR3 reads CASSPTGSSQPQHF. CDR3 DNA: TGTGCCAGCAGTCCTACAGGGTCCAGTCAGCCCCAGCATTTT. The chain couples TRBV6-4 to TRBJ1-5, with a weak D call TRBD1 (6 bases). The length of the CDR3 is 14 residues. The germline V gene has CDR1 MRHNA and CDR2 SNTAGT. V shed 5 bases and J shed 6 bases, with 14 bases lying between them.

The chain has TRBV19 and TRBJ2-1, with TRBD2 identical over 9 bases. This CDR3 is built from 14 residues. Germline V gene lookup returns CDR1 LNHDA and CDR2 SQIVND (reference sequence). J was trimmed by 6 bases and V by 4 bases; bases with no gene match: 4. The CDR3 DNA sequence: TGTGCCAGTAGTAATGGCGGGGGGGCCAATGAGCAGTTCTTC. Its translation is CASSNGGGANEQFF.

The chain is built from TRBV9 and TRBJ2-7; 8 bases are a match to TRBD2. V lost 4 bases to trimming and J lost 3 bases; unmatched junction nucleotides: 3. Per germline, CDR1 SGDLS and CDR2 YYNGEE. The CDR3 has 13 residues. The CDR3 coding sequence is TGTGCCAGCAGCCGCGGGGGGCGCTACGAGCAGTACTTC. This encodes CASSRGGRYEQYF.

This rearrangement joins TRBV5-1 to TRBJ2-2, with D hard to call. Trimming left V 4 bases short and J 0 bases short, with 13 bases between. Germline V gives CDR1 SGHRS, CDR2 YFSETQ. This CDR3 is 16 amino acids long. The CDR3 here is CASSETTSSNTGELFF. CDR3 DNA sequence: TGCGCCAGCAGCGAGACAACGAGCTCGAACACCGGGGAGCTGTTTTTT.

The V and J genes are TRBV5-8 and TRBJ1-5, with D possibly matching TRBD1 (6 bases). Germline V gene data show CDR1 as SGHTS and CDR2 as YDEGEE. CDR3 size: 15 residues. Trimming shortened V by 4 bases and J by 1 base, and 12 bases separated the two germline ends. DNA of the CDR3: TGTGCCAGCAGCAGTACAGGGTTCAGCAATCAGCCCCAGCATTTT. Translating it yields CASSSTGFSNQPQHF.

This clone has just a few counts. CDR3 in DNA: TGTGCCAGCAGGCCCAGCGGGGCCAGCTCCTACGAGCAGTACTTC. Translated: CASRPSGASSYEQYF. This chain joins TRBV6-5 and TRBJ2-7, with TRBD2 matching 7 bases. The germline V gene encodes CDR1 MNHEY and CDR2 SVGAGI. Trimming cost V 6 bases and J 0 bases; bases outside gene matches: 8. The CDR3 has 15 amino acids.

This clone has more than one count but fewer than ten. This chain connects TRBV30 to TRBJ2-7; D possibly corresponds to TRBD1 (6 bases). With 3 bases removed from V and 5 bases from J, the gap between germline ends came to 11 bases. CDR3 length: 12 residues. The germline CDR1 and CDR2 sequences are GTSNPN and SVGIG (reference sequence). The DNA for the CDR3 is TGTGCCTGGAGGGACAGCCGCCACGAGCAGTACTTC. Protein product: CAWRDSRHEQYF.

This chain links TRBV28 with TRBJ1-6, with no clear D. Germline assignment: CDR1 MDHEN and CDR2 SYDVKM. V lost 1 base to trimming and J lost 0 bases, with 10 bases between them. This CDR3 comprises 17 residues. The CDR3 protein is CASSLLAPGSYNSPLHF. The CDR3 DNA follows: TGTGCCAGCAGTTTATTGGCCCCGGGCTCCTATAATTCACCCCTCCACTTT. The variable domain in full, with the rest retrieved from reference TRBV28 and TRBJ1-6, is DVKVTQSSRYLVKRTGEKVFLECVQDMDHENMFWYRQDPGLGLRLIYFSYDVKMKEKGDIPEGYSVSREKKERFSLILESASTNQTSMYLCASSLLAPGSYNSPLHFGNGTRLTVT.